The rows below give T cell receptor beta chains drawn from one sample of a study of T cells in Graves' hyperthyroidism and ophthalmopathy. TCRdb ran MiXCR on the multiplex PCR reads and lists one entry per CDR3 protein. The sample contains under 300,000 distinct CDR3 sequences, over 12% of which appear only once. The sample taken for sequencing was blood. The receptors come from a woman in her forties or fifties with Graves' hyperthyroidism that later progressed to Graves' ophthalmopathy. Both conserved end residues are part of each CDR3. A D gene is named only where the DNA matches it firmly. For some rows the clone size is stated as once, few or many, or as a class when expanded; others skip it.

TRBV29-1	TRBJ2-4	-	-	TGCAGCGTTGAAGATCGGAAGGGCGGGGCAGCCAAAAACATTCAGTACTTC	CSVEDRKGGAAKNIQYF
TRBV15	TRBJ2-1	-	TRBD2	TGTGCCACCAGCGGATCCGGGACTAGAGGCGATGAGCAGTTCTTC	CATSGSGTRGDEQFF
TRBV7-9	TRBJ1-1	once	-	TGTGCCAGCAGCGACCGGGGTGAAGCTTTCTTT	CASSDRGEAFF
TRBV6-1	TRBJ2-5	few	-	TGTGCCAGCAGTGAAGCTGAGGTGTCCGCAGGGACCCAGTACTTC	CASSEAEVSAGTQYF
TRBV29-1	TRBJ2-7	many	-	TGCAGCGTTGAAGTAGTAAGAGGGTCCTACGAGCAGTACTTC	CSVEVVRGSYEQYF
TRBV19	TRBJ2-3	-	-	TGTGCCAGTAGGCGAGGGAGCACAGATACGCAGTATTTT	CASRRGSTDTQYF
TRBV28	TRBJ2-6	few	TRBD1	TGTGCCAGCAGTCCCTGGGACAGGGCTGGGGCCAACGTCCTGACTTTC	CASSPWDRAGANVLTF
TRBV28	TRBJ2-1	many	TRBD2	TGTGCCAGCAGTTCCCGGACTAGCACCTACAATGAGCAGTTCTTC	CASSSRTSTYNEQFF
TRBV20-1	TRBJ2-1	many	-	TGCAGTGCCCCCTTAAGCGTCGGCTACAATGAGCAGTTCTTC	CSAPLSVGYNEQFF
TRBV28	TRBJ2-1	many	-	TGTGCCAGCTCTGGATGGAGGAGGTCGACCCACAATGAGCAGTTCTTC	CASSGWRRSTHNEQFF
TRBV20-1	TRBJ2-5	many	TRBD1	TGCAGTGCTAGTGGAAGGACAGGGGTCAACCAAGAGACCCAGTACTTC	CSASGRTGVNQETQYF
TRBV27	TRBJ2-2	few	TRBD1	TGTGCCAGCAGTTCCAAAACAGGGGTCACCGGGGAGCTGTTTTTT	CASSSKTGVTGELFF
TRBV2	TRBJ1-4	-	-	TGTGCCAGCAGTGAAGCTGGGTGGGGAAAACTGTTTTTT	CASSEAGWGKLFF
TRBV20-1	TRBJ1-1	few	-	TGCAGTGCTTGTGGGCCGCGCCTGTACACTGAAGCTTTCTTT	CSACGPRLYTEAFF
TRBV5-1	TRBJ1-2	many	-	TGCGCCAGCAGACCACCTGGGTACTATGGCTACACCTTC	CASRPPGYYGYTF
TRBV20-1	TRBJ1-2	-	-	TGCAGTGCTACCTCCGGACAGTCACTAATAGAGGGCTACACCTTC	CSATSGQSLIEGYTF
TRBV27	TRBJ2-1	many	-	TGTGCCAGCAGTTTAAGACGCGGGACGAGCAGGGATCACCATGAGCAGTTCTTC	CASSLRRGTSRDHHEQFF
TRBV5-1	TRBJ1-5	many	TRBD1	TGCGCCAGCAGGGATGGACAGGGGCATCAGCCCCAGCATTTT	CASRDGQGHQPQHF
TRBV24-1	TRBJ2-1	few	TRBD2	TGTGCCACCAGTGCGGCTAGCGGGACCTACAATGAGCAGTTCTTC	CATSAASGTYNEQFF
TRBV3-1	TRBJ2-5	-	-	TGTGCCAGCAGCCAAGATAAGGAGACCCAGTACTTC	CASSQDKETQYF
TRBV20-1	TRBJ2-7	-	-	TGCAGTGCTAGGGACCCGACACGTACCTACGAGCAGTACTTC	CSARDPTRTYEQYF
TRBV18	TRBJ1-1	many	-	TGTGCCAGCTCACCAAGACAGGACACTGAAGCTTTCTTT	CASSPRQDTEAFF
TRBV7-6	TRBJ2-5	many	-	TGTGCCAGCAGCTTAGGTGCAGCGACACAAGAGACCCAGTACTTC	CASSLGAATQETQYF
TRBV28	TRBJ1-2	many	TRBD1	TGTGCCAGCAGTCAACAGGGGACAAGTTATGGCTACACCTTC	CASSQQGTSYGYTF
TRBV2	TRBJ2-7	few	-	TGTGCCAGCAGCGTACCACCAAGTTACGAGCAGTACTTC	CASSVPPSYEQYF
TRBV30	TRBJ1-1	many	-	TGTGCCTGGATGGTTAGACATCTGAACACTGAAGCTTTCTTT	CAWMVRHLNTEAFF
TRBV19	TRBJ1-5	-	TRBD1	TGTGCCAGTAGTACAACAGGGGCGGCTCAGCCCCAGCATTTT	CASSTTGAAQPQHF
TRBV30	TRBJ1-1	many	-	TGTGCCTGGGGACCCATCACTGCGGAAGCTTTCTTT	CAWGPITAEAFF
TRBV18	TRBJ2-1	many	-	TGTGCCAGCTCACCTCCCTCGTCCTACAATGAGCAGTTCTTC	CASSPPSSYNEQFF
TRBV3-1	TRBJ2-2	few	-	TGTGCCAGCGGTTTGGGTACGGGGCGCTACAGCGGGGAGCTGTTTTTT	CASGLGTGRYSGELFF
TRBV28	TRBJ2-4	once	-	TGTGCCAGCAGTTTAAGGGTCAAAAACATTCAGTACTTC	CASSLRVKNIQYF
TRBV28	TRBJ2-1	many	TRBD2	TGTGCCACGAGGACTAGCGGGAGGGTAGGCTCCTACAATGAGCAGTTCTTC	CATRTSGRVGSYNEQFF
TRBV28	TRBJ1-3	few	-	TGTGCCAGCACTCACAACTTGCGGAGCTCTGGAAACACCATATATTTT	CASTHNLRSSGNTIYF
TRBV10-3	TRBJ1-2	many	TRBD1	TGTGCCATCAGACCGGGACAGGGGGCCGGTGGCTACACCTTC	CAIRPGQGAGGYTF
TRBV11-2	TRBJ2-3	many	TRBD2	TGTGCCAGCATCCCAATGGCGGGAGGGTTCACAGATACGCAGTATTTT	CASIPMAGGFTDTQYF
TRBV7-9	TRBJ1-2	many	TRBD1	TGTGCCAGCAGCTCAACAGGGGGTGTACATAATGGCTACACCTTC	CASSSTGGVHNGYTF
TRBV29-1	TRBJ2-2	many	-	TGCAGCGTTGAATTTGGTCCGGTGAACACCGGGGAGCTGTTTTTT	CSVEFGPVNTGELFF
TRBV28	TRBJ1-1	many	-	TGTGCCAGCCACTTCGGGAACACTGAAGCTTTCTTT	CASHFGNTEAFF
TRBV7-3	TRBJ2-7	many	TRBD2	TGTGCCAGCAGCCCCGGACTAGCGGCCCACTACGAGCAGTACTTC	CASSPGLAAHYEQYF
TRBV12-3/TRBV12-4	TRBJ1-6	-	TRBD1	TGTGCCAGCAGTAAGGGGACAGATAATTCACCCCTCCACTTT	CASSKGTDNSPLHF
TRBV20-1	TRBJ2-1	many	-	TGCAGTTTTGGGGAGGATTCCTACAATGAGCAGTTCTTC	CSFGEDSYNEQFF
TRBV28	TRBJ1-5	many	-	TGTGCCAGCAGTTTTGGGGGGTTCAATCAGCCCCAGCATTTT	CASSFGGFNQPQHF
TRBV14	TRBJ1-1	many	-	TGTGCCAGCAGCCAAGACCGGAACACTGAAGCTTTCTTT	CASSQDRNTEAFF
TRBV7-9	TRBJ2-7	many	-	TGTGCCAGCGGAAGCCGGGACATCTCCTACGAGCAGTACTTC	CASGSRDISYEQYF
TRBV28	TRBJ2-3	-	TRBD1	TGTGCCAGCAGTCCCGGACAGGGGAAGGCAGATACGCAGTATTTT	CASSPGQGKADTQYF
TRBV6-1	TRBJ2-7	-	-	TGTGCCAGCAGTCGAATTAGAGCCTACGAGCAGTACTTC	CASSRIRAYEQYF
TRBV2	TRBJ2-5	many	TRBD1	TGTGCCAGCAGTGTCAGGGGGCAAGAGACCCAGTACTTC	CASSVRGQETQYF